Shown below are 14 T cell receptor beta chains from a single sample sequenced in a study of shared clonotypes between healthy human individuals. The protocol was immunoSEQ multiplex PCR, while the TCRdb copy is restricted to in-frame clones and leaves out a portion. Among approximately 460,000 clones, approximately 71% were seen once, and the ten largest hold around 12%. Sequenced material: PBMCs. These receptors originate from a woman aged 40 to 49 in good health. Some clones in this sample may be carry-over from other donors' samples.

The rearrangement uses TRBV28 and TRBJ1-5; TRBD1 matches 9 bases. V lost 6 bases, J lost 7 bases, and 16 bases stayed unmatched. The CDR3 runs 17 residues. The germline CDR1 and CDR2 sequences are MDHEN and SYDVKM. As DNA, the CDR3 is TGTGCCAGCAGCCCTAGGTCCGGGACAGGGTTTTGGCAGCCCCAGCATTTT. This gives the protein CASSPRSGTGFWQPQHF.

A remark on this clone: A read error is likely here: a far larger clone is one base away. The chain combines TRBV29-1 with TRBJ1-5; 9 bases align to TRBD1. In germline, CDR1 is SQVTM, CDR2 ANQGSEA. The CDR3 runs 12 residues. J gave up 6 bases and V 6 bases, and 3 bases lay outside the gene matches. The CDR3 here is CSVGQGSQPQHF. The CDR3 DNA reads TGCAGCGTAGGACAGGGGAGTCAGCCCCAGCATTTT.

Comments on this clone: This could be a read error, since a much larger clone is one nucleotide away. This CDR3 is also generated by other DNA sequences in the sample. The J gene is TRBJ2-1, the V gene TRBV4-1; D may match TRBD1 or TRBD2 (5 bases each). The CDR3 spans 16 residues. V lost 1 base and J 7 bases, leaving 17 bases between the germline ends. In germline, CDR1 is MGHRA, CDR2 YSYEKL. CDR3 region: CASSQGPGQGRNEQFF. In nucleotides, the CDR3 is TGCGCCAGCAGCCAAGGCCCGGGGCAGGGACGGAATGAGCAGTTCTTC.

The V and J genes are TRBV5-4 and TRBJ1-4; possible D gene TRBD1, 6 bases. The CDR3 is 15 amino acids. V was cut by 4 bases and J by 3 bases, with 13 bases left in between. Looked up from germline, CDR1 is SGHNT and CDR2 is YYREEE (reference sequence). Here the CDR3 DNA reads TGTGCCAGCAGCACCGGGACAAGCCCTAATGAAAAACTGTTTTTT. Translating it yields CASSTGTSPNEKLFF.

This clone occurred a few times. The V gene is TRBV7-6, the J gene TRBJ2-2, with D possibly TRBD2 on 7 matching bases. The CDR3 runs to 16 residues. Germline CDR1 is SGHVS and CDR2 is FNYEAQ. V gave up 7 bases and J gave up 2 bases, with 17 bases separating them. The CDR3 DNA follows: TGTGCCAGCACCCCGGGGGGTGGGACAAACACCGGGGAGCTGTTTTTT. It is translated as CASTPGGGTNTGELFF.

V and J are TRBV9 and TRBJ2-7; no clear D gene. Between the trimmed V and J ends, which lost 3 bases and 3 bases, there was a span of 1 base. The CDR3 is made up of 10 amino acids. CDR1 and CDR2 (germline): SGDLS, YYNGEE. CDR3 region: CASSGYEQYF. The CDR3, as DNA: TGTGCCAGCAGCGGCTACGAGCAGTACTTC. Full variable domain (rest looked up from reference TRBV9 and TRBJ2-7): DSGVTQTPKHLITATGQRVTLRCSPRSGDLSVYWYQQSLDQGLQFLIQYYNGEERAKGNILERFSAQQFPDLHSELNLSSLELGDSALYFCASSGYEQYFGPGTRLTVT.

Remarks on this clone: Other nucleotide sequences from this sample produce the same CDR3. This chain joins TRBV30 and TRBJ1-5, with D unclear. V lost 3 bases and J lost 3, with 15 bases in between. The CDR3 consists of 15 residues. Looked up from germline, CDR1 is GTSNPN and CDR2 is SVGIG (reference sequence). The CDR3: CAWSALLGSNQPQHF. The CDR3 region has the DNA TGTGCCTGGAGCGCACTTTTGGGATCCAATCAGCCCCAGCATTTT.

The rearrangement links TRBV29-1 to TRBJ2-3, with D unclear. The ends were cut back, 6 bases at V and 6 bases at J, with 19 bases in the middle. This CDR3 has 14 amino acids. The V gene's germline CDR1 is SQVTM and CDR2 ANQGSEA. CDR3 coding DNA: TGCAGCGTGATGACTGAGCGTGCGTGGGATACGCAGTATTTT. Its translation is CSVMTERAWDTQYF.

This clone has only a few counts. A much larger clone lies a single base off, so this may be a read error. The V and J genes are TRBV28 and TRBJ1-5; D call uncertain. Germline CDR1 MDHEN, CDR2 SYDVKM. The CDR3 consists of 11 residues. DNA of the CDR3: TGTGCCGGCAGTTTGTCCCTTCCCCAGCATTTT. Protein sequence: CAGSLSLPQHF.

The table lists this clone with a few counts. Because the CDR3 is missing its conserved closing phenylalanine or tryptophan, this is likely a read error. The J gene is TRBJ2-7, the V gene TRBV7-9; TRBD2 agrees at 9 bases. CDR3 length equals 15 residues. Germline V gene sequence: CDR1 SEHNR, CDR2 FQNEAQ (reference sequence). J was trimmed by 0 bases and V by 5 bases; bases with no gene match: 5. The CDR3 loop reads CASSPGLAYSYEQYL. As DNA, the CDR3 is TGTGCCAGCAGCCCCGGACTAGCGTACTCCTACGAGCAGTACTTA.

This chain joins TRBV2 and TRBJ1-1; 8 nucleotides agree with TRBD1. From germline, CDR1 is SNHLY and CDR2 FYNNEI. The V and J ends lost 6 bases and 1 base, in that order; junction bases with no gene match: 16. The CDR3 totals 18 residues. CDR3 residues: CASSRGGGQGNKNTEAFF. The CDR3 nucleotides are TGTGCCAGCAGCAGGGGGGGAGGACAGGGAAACAAGAACACTGAAGCTTTCTTT.

This clone is a singleton in its sample. V is TRBV30 and J is TRBJ2-3, with TRBD2 as a possible D gene (5 bases). With 0 bases removed from V and 9 bases from J, the gap between germline ends came to 7 bases. This CDR3 has 11 amino acids. The germline V gene encodes CDR1 GTSNPN and CDR2 SVGIG (reference sequence). The CDR3 DNA follows: TGTGCCTGGAGTGTCGGGGAGACGCAGTATTTT. It encodes CAWSVGETQYF.

This clone was detected once. This chain uses TRBV10-1 with TRBJ1-1; the D gene is possibly TRBD1 (5 bases). Germline V gives CDR1 WNHNN, CDR2 SYGVQD (reference sequence). V lost 3 bases and J lost 4, with 15 bases in between. The CDR3 is 15 residues long. CDR3 sequence: CASSDHQGSGTEAFF. The CDR3 region has the DNA TGCGCCAGCAGTGACCACCAGGGTTCGGGCACTGAAGCTTTCTTT.

The chain joins TRBV19 to TRBJ2-5; D possibly corresponds to TRBD1 (6 bases). Trimming left V 10 bases short and J 5 bases short, with 23 bases between. The CDR3 is made up of 15 amino acids. From germline, CDR1 is LNHDA and CDR2 SQIVND (reference sequence). CDR3 residues: CATRMGHRGTETQYF. DNA of the CDR3: TGTGCCACCCGGATGGGACACCGAGGGACGGAGACCCAGTACTTC. Together with reference TRBV19 and TRBJ2-5, the CDR3 gives the full variable domain: DGGITQSPKYLFRKEGQNVTLSCEQNLNHDAMYWYRQDPGQGLRLIYYSQIVNDFQKGDIAEGYSVSREKKESFPLTVTSAQKNPTAFYLCATRMGHRGTETQYFGPGTRLLVL.